This TCR beta chain was captured by sequencing in a study of shared clonotypes between healthy human individuals. Notes on the study in general: It was observed that 5% to 6.5% of naive CD4 clonotypes were shared across a handful of donors.

Data came from immunoSEQ multiplex PCR; TCRdb stores just in-frame clones and leaves some out. The sample holds around 2,000,000 clones, 90% to 95% seen once. On this clone: Its matching antigen is unknown. Other DNA variants within this sample encode the same CDR3.

The sequence was collected from a man between 18 and 29 years old in good health. Material: naive CD4+ T cells sorted from blood. The sample's subset: CD45RA+ positively selected.

The CDR3 spells CASSFSGNTIYF. CDR3 DNA: TGTGCCAGCAGCTTTTCGGGAAACACCATATATTTT. V gene TRBV7-8 combines with J gene TRBJ1-3; unclear D gene. The CDR3 covers 12 residues. From germline, CDR1 is SGHVS and CDR2 FQNEAQ. Trimming pared 3 bases from V and 4 bases from J, leaving 4 bases between. The variable domain in full, with the rest retrieved from reference TRBV7-8 and TRBJ1-3, is GAGVSQSPRYKVAKRGQDVALRCDPISGHVSLFWYQQALGQGPEFLTYFQNEAQLDKSGLPSDRFFAERPEGSVSTLKIQRTQQEDSAVYLCASSFSGNTIYFGEGSWLTVV.